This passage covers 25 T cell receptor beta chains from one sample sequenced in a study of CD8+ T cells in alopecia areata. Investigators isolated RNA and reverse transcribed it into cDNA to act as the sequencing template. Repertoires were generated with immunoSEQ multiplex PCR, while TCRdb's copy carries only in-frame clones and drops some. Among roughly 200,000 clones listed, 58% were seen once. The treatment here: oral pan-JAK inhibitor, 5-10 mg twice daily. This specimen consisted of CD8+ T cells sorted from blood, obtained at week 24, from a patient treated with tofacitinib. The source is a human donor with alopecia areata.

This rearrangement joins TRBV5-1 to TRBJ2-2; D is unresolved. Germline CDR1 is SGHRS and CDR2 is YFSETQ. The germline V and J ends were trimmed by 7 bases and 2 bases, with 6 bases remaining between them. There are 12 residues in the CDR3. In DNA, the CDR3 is TGCGCCAGCTCTGGTAACACCGGGGAGCTGTTTTTT. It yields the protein CASSGNTGELFF.

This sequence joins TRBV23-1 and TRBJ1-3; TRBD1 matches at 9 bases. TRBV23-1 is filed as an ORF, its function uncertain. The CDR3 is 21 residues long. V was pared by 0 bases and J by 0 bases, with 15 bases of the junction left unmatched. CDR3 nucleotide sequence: TGCGCCAGCAGTCAATCGATCCTGGGGACAGGGACGAGAGGCTCTGGAAACACCATATATTTT. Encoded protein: CASSQSILGTGTRGSGNTIYF.

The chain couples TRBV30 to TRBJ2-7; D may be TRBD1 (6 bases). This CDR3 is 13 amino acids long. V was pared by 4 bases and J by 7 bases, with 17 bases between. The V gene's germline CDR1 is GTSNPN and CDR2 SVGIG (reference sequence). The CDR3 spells CAWTRTASWEQYF. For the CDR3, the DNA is TGTGCCTGGACCAGGACAGCCTCTTGGGAGCAGTACTTC.

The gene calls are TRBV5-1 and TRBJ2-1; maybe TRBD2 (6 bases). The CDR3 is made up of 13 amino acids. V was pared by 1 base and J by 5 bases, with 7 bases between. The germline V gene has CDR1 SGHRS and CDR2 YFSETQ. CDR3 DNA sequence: TGCGCCAGCAGCTTGACTAGCCACAATGAGCAGTTCTTC. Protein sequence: CASSLTSHNEQFF.

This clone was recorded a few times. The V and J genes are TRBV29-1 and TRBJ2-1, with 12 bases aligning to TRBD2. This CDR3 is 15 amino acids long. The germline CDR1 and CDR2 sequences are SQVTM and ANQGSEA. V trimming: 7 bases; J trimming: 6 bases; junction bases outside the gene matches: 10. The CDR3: CSDSSGGVVGNEQFF. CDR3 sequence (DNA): TGCAGCGACTCTAGCGGGGGGGTGGTCGGCAATGAGCAGTTCTTC.

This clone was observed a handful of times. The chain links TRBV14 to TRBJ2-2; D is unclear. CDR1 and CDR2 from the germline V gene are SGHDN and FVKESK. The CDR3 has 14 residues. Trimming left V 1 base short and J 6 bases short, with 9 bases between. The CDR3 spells CASSQVGLAGELFF. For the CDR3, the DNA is TGTGCCAGCAGCCAAGTGGGCCTAGCCGGGGAGCTGTTTTTT.

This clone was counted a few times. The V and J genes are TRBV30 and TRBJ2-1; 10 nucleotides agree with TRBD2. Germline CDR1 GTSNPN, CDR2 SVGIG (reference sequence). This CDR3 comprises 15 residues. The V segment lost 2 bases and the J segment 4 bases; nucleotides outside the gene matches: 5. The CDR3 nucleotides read TGTGCCTGGAGTATTGGACTAGCGGCATACAATGAGCAGTTCTTC. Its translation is CAWSIGLAAYNEQFF.

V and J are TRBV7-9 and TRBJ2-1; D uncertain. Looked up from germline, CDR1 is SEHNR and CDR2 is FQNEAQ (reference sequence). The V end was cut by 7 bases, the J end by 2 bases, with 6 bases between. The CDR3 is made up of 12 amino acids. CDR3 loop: CASTGPYNEQFF. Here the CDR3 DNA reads TGTGCCAGCACAGGCCCCTACAATGAGCAGTTCTTC.

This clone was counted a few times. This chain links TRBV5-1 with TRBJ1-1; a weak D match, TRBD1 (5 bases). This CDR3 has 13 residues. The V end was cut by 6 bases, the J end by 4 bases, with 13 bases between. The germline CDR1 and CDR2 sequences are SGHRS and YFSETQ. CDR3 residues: CASTPAGGTEAFF. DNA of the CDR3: TGCGCCAGCACCCCCGCGGGGGGCACTGAAGCTTTCTTT.

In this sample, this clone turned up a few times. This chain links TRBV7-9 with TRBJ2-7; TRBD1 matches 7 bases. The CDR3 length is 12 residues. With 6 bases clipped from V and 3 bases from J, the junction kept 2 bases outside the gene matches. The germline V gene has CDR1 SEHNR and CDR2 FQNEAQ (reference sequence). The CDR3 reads CASSYRGYEQYF. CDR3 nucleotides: TGTGCCAGCAGTTACAGGGGCTACGAGCAGTACTTC. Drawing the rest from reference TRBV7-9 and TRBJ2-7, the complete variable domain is DTGVSQNPRHKITKRGQNVTFRCDPISEHNRLYWYRQTLGQGPEFLTYFQNEAQLEKSRLLSDRFSAERPKGSFSTLEIQRTEQGDSAMYLCASSYRGYEQYFGPGTRLTVT.

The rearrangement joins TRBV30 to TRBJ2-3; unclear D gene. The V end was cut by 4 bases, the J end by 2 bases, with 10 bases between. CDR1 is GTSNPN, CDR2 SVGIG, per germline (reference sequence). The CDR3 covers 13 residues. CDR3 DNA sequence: TGTGCCTGGACCTCTGGAATCACAGATACGCAGTATTTT. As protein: CAWTSGITDTQYF.

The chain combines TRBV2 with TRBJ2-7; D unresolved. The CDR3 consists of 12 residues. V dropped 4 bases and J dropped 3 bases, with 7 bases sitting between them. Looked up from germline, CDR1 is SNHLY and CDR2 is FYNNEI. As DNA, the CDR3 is TGTGCCAGCAGTGTCAGGAGCTACGAGCAGTACTTC. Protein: CASSVRSYEQYF.

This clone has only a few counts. CDR3 sequence (DNA): TGTGCCAGCAGCTTAGGGGGCTCGGGGGCGCGGGAAGCTTTCTTT. Translated, it gives CASSLGGSGAREAFF. This chain links TRBV7-6 with TRBJ1-1, with a tentative D call TRBD1 (6 bases). V was clipped by 1 base and J by 8 bases, with 17 bases between them. This CDR3 spans 15 amino acids. In germline, CDR1 is SGHVS, CDR2 FNYEAQ.

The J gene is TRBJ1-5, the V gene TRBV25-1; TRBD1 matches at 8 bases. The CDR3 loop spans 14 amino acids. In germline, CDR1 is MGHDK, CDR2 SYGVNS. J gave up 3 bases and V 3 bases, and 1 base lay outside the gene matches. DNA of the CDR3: TGTGCCAGCAGTGACAGGGGGCTCAATCAGCCCCAGCATTTT. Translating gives CASSDRGLNQPQHF.

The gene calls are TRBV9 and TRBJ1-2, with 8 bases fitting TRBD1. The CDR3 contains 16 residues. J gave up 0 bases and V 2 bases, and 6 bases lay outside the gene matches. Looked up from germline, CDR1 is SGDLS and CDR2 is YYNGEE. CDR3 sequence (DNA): TGTGCCAGCAGCGTGGGACAGGACTTAGCTAACTATGGCTACACCTTC. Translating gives CASSVGQDLANYGYTF.

The CDR3 protein is CASSLGDRGNQPQHF. CDR3 sequence (DNA): TGTGCCAGCAGCTTGGGGGACAGGGGAAATCAGCCCCAGCATTTT. The chain recombines TRBV5-6 with TRBJ1-5, with TRBD1 matching over 10 bases. Losses at the gene ends were 0 bases for V and 4 bases for J; bases not matched to a gene: 1. Germline CDR1 SGHDT, CDR2 YYEEEE. The CDR3 length is 15 residues.

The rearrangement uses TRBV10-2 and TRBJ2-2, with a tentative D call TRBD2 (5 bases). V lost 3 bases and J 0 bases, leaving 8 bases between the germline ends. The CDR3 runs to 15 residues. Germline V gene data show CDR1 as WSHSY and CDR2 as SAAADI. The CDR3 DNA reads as TGCGCCAGCAGTGATTTAGCGTCGAACACCGGGGAGCTGTTTTTT. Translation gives CASSDLASNTGELFF.

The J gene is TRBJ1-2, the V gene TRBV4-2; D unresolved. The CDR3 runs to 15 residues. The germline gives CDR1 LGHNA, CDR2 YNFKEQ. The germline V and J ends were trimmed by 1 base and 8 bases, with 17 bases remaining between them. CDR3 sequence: CASSQVGSAYGGYTF. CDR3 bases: TGTGCCAGCAGCCAAGTTGGGTCAGCTTACGGCGGCTACACCTTC.

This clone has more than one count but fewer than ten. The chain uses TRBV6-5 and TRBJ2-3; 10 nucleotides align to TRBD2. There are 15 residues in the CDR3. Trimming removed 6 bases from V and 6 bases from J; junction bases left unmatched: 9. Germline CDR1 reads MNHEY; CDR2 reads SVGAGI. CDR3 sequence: CASRPYGTSADTQYF. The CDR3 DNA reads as TGTGCCAGCAGACCCTATGGGACTAGCGCCGATACGCAGTATTTT.

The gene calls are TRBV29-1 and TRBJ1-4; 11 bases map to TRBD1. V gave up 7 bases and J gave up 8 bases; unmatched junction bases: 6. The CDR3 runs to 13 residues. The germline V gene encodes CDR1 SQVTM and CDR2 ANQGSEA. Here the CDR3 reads CSASGTGGEKLFF. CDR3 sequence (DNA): TGCAGCGCCTCCGGGACAGGGGGAGAAAAACTGTTTTTT.

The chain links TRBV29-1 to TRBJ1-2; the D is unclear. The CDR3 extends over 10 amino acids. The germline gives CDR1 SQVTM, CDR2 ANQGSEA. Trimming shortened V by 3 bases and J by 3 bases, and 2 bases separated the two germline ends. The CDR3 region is CSVDDYGYTF. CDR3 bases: TGCAGCGTTGATGACTATGGCTACACCTTC.

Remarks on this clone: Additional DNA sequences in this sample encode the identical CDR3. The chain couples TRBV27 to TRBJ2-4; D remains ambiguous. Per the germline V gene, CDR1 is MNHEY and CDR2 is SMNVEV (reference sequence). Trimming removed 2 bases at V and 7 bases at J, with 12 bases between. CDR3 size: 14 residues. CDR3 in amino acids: CASSLASPSNIQYF. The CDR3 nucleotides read TGTGCCAGCAGTTTAGCATCTCCGTCCAACATTCAGTACTTC.

In DNA, the CDR3 is TGTGCCATCAGAAGGGACAGGGACGGCGAGCAGTACTTC. It yields the protein CAIRRDRDGEQYF. V usage is TRBV10-3 and J usage is TRBJ2-7; 9 bases match TRBD1. CDR3 length: 13 residues. The V gene's germline CDR1 is ENHRY and CDR2 SYGVKD. The ends lost 6 bases at V and 6 bases at J; junction bases unmatched: 6.

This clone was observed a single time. CDR3 loop: CASSYGGDAYEQYF. The DNA of the CDR3 is TGTGCCAGCAGTTACGGGGGGGATGCCTACGAGCAGTACTTC. The V and J genes are TRBV6-5 and TRBJ2-7, with TRBD2 matching 7 bases. Per the germline V gene, CDR1 is MNHEY and CDR2 is SVGAGI. V was clipped by 2 bases and J by 2 bases; unmatched bases: 3. This CDR3 has 14 amino acids.

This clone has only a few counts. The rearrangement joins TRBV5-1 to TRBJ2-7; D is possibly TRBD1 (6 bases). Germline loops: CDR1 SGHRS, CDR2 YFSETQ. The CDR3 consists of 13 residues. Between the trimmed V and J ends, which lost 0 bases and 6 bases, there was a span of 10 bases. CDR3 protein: CASSLARTVEQYF. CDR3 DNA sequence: TGCGCCAGCAGCTTGGCACGGACAGTCGAGCAGTACTTC.